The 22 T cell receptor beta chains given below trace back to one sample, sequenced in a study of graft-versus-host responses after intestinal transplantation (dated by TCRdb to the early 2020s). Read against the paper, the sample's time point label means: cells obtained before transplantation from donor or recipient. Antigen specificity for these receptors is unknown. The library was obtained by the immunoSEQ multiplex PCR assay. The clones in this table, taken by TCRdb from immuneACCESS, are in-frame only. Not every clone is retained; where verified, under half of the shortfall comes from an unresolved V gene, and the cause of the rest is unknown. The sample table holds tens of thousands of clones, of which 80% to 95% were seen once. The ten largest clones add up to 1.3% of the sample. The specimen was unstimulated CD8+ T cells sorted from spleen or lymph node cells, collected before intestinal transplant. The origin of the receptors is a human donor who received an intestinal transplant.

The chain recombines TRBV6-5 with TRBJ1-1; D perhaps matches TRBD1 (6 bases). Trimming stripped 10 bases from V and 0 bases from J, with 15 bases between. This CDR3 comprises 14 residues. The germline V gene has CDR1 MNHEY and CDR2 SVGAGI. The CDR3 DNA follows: TGTGCCACCGAGGAAGGGGGGGTGAACACTGAAGCTTTCTTT. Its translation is CATEEGGVNTEAFF.

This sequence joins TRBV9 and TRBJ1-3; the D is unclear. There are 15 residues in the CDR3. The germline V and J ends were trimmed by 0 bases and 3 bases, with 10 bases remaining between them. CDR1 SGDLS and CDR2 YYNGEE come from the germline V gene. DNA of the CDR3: TGTGCCAGCAGCGTAGACCGGGGAGGTGGAAACACCATATATTTT. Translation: CASSVDRGGGNTIYF.

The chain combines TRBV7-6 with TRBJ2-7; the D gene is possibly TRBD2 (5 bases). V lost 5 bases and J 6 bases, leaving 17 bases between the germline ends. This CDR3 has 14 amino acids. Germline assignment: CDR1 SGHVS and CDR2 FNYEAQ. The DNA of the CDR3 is TGTGCCAGCAGCCTAGAGAGCGGTGGAAGCGAGCAGTACTTC. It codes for CASSLESGGSEQYF.

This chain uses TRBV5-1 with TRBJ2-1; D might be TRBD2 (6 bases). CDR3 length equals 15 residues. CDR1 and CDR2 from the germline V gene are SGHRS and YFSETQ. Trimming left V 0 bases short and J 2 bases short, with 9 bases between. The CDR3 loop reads CASSLGDSPYNEQFF. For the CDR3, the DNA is TGCGCCAGCAGCTTGGGGGACTCGCCCTACAATGAGCAGTTCTTC.

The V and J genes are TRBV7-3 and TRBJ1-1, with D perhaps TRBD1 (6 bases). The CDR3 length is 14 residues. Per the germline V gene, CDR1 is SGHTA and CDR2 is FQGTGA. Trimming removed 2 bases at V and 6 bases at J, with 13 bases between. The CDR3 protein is CASSLQGHPSEAFF. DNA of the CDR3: TGTGCCAGCAGCTTACAGGGGCACCCCTCTGAAGCTTTCTTT.

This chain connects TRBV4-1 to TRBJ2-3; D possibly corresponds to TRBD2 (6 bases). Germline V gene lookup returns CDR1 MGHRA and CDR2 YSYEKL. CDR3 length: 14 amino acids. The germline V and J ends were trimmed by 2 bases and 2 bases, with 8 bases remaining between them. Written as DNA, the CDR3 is TGCGCCAGCAGCCAACTAGCGACCACAGATACGCAGTATTTT. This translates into CASSQLATTDTQYF.

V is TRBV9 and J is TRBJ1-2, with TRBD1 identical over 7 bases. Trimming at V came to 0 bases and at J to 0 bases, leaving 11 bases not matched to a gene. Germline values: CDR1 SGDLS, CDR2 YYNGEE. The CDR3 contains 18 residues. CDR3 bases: TGTGCCAGCAGCGTAGCTAGGGTCGAGACAGGGCCTAACTATGGCTACACCTTC. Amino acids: CASSVARVETGPNYGYTF.

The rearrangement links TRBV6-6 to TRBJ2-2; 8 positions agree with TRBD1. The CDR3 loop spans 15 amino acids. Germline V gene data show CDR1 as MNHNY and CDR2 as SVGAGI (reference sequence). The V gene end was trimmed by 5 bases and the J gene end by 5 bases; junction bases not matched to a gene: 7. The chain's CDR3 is CASSTRTGRTGELFF. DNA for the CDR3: TGTGCCAGCAGTACACGGACAGGGCGTACCGGGGAGCTGTTTTTT.

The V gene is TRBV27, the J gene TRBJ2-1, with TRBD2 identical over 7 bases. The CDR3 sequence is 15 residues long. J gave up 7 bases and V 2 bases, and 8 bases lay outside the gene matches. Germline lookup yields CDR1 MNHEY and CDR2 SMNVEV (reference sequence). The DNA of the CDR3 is TGTGCCAGCAGTTTAGCGGGGGTCGGAGGGAATGAGCAGTTCTTC. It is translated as CASSLAGVGGNEQFF.

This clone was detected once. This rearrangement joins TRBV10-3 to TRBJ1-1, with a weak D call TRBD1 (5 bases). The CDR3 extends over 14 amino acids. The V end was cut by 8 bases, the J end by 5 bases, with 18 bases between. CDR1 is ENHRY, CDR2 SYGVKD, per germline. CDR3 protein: CAIGFSGYETEAFF. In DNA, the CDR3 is TGTGCCATCGGCTTCTCAGGGTATGAGACTGAAGCTTTCTTT.

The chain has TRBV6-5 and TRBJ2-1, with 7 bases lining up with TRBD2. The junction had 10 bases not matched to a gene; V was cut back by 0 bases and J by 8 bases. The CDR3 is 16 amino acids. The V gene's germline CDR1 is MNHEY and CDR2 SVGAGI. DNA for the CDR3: TGTGCCAGCAGTTACTCCTCCGGACTAGTCGTCTATGAGCAGTTCTTC. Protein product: CASSYSSGLVVYEQFF.

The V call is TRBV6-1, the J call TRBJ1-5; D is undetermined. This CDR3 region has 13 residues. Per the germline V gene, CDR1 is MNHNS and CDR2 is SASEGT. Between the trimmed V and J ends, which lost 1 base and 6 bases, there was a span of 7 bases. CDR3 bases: TGTGCCAGCAGTGAAGGTTCCGGTCAGCCCCAGCATTTT. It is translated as CASSEGSGQPQHF.

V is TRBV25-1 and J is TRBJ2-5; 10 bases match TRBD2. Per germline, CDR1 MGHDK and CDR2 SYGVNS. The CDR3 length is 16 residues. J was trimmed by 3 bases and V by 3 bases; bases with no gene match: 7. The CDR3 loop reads CASSDHSLAGEETQYF. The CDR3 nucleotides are TGTGCCAGCAGTGACCACAGCCTAGCGGGAGAAGAGACCCAGTACTTC.

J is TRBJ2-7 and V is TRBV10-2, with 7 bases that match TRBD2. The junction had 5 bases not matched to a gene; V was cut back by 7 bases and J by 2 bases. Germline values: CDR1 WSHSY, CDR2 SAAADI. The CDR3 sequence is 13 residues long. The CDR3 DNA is TGCGCCAGCACCCACGGGGGGACCTACGAGCAGTACTTC. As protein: CASTHGGTYEQYF.

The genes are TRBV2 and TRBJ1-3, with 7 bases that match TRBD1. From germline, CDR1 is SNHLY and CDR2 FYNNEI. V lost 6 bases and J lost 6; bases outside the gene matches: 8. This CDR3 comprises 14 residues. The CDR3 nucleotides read TGTGCCAGCAGGGCAGAAGGGGGCTTAAACACCATATATTTT. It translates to CASRAEGGLNTIYF.

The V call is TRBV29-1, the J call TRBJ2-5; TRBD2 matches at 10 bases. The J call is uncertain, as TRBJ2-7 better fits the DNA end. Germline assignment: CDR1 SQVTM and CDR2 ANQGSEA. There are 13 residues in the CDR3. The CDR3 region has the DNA TGCAGCGTCCCACTAGCGGGGTCCTACGAGCAGTACTTC. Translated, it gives CSVPLAGSYEQYF.

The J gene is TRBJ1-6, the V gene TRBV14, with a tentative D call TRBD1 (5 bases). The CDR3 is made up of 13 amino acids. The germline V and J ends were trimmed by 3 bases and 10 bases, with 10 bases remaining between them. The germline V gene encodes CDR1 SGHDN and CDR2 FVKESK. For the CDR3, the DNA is TGTGCCAGCAGCCAGCAAGGGGCCTCACCCCTCCACTTT. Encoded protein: CASSQQGASPLHF.

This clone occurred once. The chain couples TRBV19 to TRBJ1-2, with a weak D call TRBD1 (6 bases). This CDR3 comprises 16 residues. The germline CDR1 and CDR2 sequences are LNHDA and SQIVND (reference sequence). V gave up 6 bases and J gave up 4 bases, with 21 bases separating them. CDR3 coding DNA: TGTGCCAGTAGCCCGGACAGCCCAACGACTATCTATGGCTACACCTTC. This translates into CASSPDSPTTIYGYTF.

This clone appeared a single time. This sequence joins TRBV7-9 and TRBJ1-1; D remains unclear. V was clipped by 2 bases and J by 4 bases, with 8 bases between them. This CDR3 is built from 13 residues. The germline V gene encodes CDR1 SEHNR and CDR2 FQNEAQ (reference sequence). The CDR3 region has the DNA TGTGCCAGCAGCTTAATGCGCACCACTGAAGCTTTCTTT. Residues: CASSLMRTTEAFF.

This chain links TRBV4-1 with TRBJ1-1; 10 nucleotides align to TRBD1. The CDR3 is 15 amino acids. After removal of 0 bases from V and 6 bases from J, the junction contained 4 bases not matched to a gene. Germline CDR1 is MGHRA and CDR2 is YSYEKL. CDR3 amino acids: CASSQEGTGEAEAFF. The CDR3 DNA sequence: TGCGCCAGCAGCCAAGAAGGGACAGGGGAGGCTGAAGCTTTCTTT.

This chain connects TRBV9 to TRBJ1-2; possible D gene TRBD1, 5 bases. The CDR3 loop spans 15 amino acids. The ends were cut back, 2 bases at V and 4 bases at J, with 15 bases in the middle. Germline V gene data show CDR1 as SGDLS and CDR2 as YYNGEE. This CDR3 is CASSVGWGVSYGYTF. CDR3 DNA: TGTGCCAGCAGCGTTGGGTGGGGGGTCTCCTATGGCTACACCTTC.

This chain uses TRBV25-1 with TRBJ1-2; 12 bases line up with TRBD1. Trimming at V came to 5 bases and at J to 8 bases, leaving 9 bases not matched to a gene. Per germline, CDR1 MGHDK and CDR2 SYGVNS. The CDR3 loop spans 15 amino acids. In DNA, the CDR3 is TGTGCCAGCAGTCCACCGGGACAGGGGGCGAAGGGCTACACCTTC. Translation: CASSPPGQGAKGYTF.